This T cell receptor beta chain came from a study of control samples from healthy donors and cancer patients. This table comes from immunoSEQ multiplex PCR, and its TCRdb copy is limited to in-frame clones, with some not included. The sample lists roughly 120,000 clones; roughly 90% were seen once. The V gene's germline CDR1 is GTSNPN and CDR2 SVGIG (reference sequence). This CDR3 region has 16 residues. Deletions cut 4 bases from V and 10 bases from J, with 28 bases between. Sequenced material: blood. This sequence joins TRBV30 and TRBJ1-1, with a weak D call TRBD1 (6 bases). The receptor comes from a woman aged 18-29 years in good health. Written as DNA, the CDR3 is TGTGCCTGGATACCCCCCGGGCGTGGAGGGGGATCTGGAGCTTTCTTT. The encoded protein is CAWIPPGRGGGSGAFF.